This TCR beta chain emerged from a study of T cells in Graves' hyperthyroidism and ophthalmopathy. The sample holds many counts of this clonotype. Antigen unknown. Hyperthyroidism of Graves' type that showed no ophthalmopathy progression within 18 months was stable. From approximately 9.5 ml of fresh peripheral blood, PBMCs were isolated. Amplified regions were TCR beta CDR3 sequences from RNA transcripts. Carried out on the TCR CDR3, a first-round RT-PCR used the HTBI primer set. One entry per CDR3 protein results from TCRdb running MiXCR on the multiplex PCR reads. The sample shows more than 500,000 distinct CDR3 sequences, 15% to 20% of them seen only once. The CDR3 has 14 amino acids. V was trimmed by 3 bases and J by 0 bases, leaving 11 bases between them. CDR1 is GTSNPN and CDR2 is SVGIG in the germline V gene (reference sequence). Overall study findings and caveats: Ophthalmopathy and stable hyperthyroidism were separated by a 13 V-J model.

Source material: blood. The origin of this receptor is a woman aged 25 to 39 with Graves' hyperthyroidism. The V gene is TRBV30, the J gene TRBJ1-2, with a weak D call TRBD1 (6 bases). DNA of the CDR3: TGTGCCTGGAGGCCCAGGGGAACTAACTATGGCTACACCTTC. Its translation is CAWRPRGTNYGYTF.